The clone carrying this T cell receptor (beta chain) was picked up one time. Its antigen is unknown. These data belong to a study of OX40 agonist ivuxolimab in advanced cancers. Study in general: The treatment was a fully human IgG2 OX40 agonist, ivuxolimab.

Study conclusions and caveats: Partial responders dosed at 0.1-3.0 mg/kg displayed clonal expansion ranking among the lowest.

The CDR3 is 14 residues long. CDR1 and CDR2 from the germline V gene are SGHTA and FQGNSA. V lost 5 bases and J lost 10, with 18 bases in between. Some clones are missing from TCRdb's copy, which holds only in-frame ones; the method was immunoSEQ multiplex PCR. Here the sample spans roughly 86,000 clones, roughly 90% being singletons. The V call is TRBV7-2, the J call TRBJ2-1, with D possibly TRBD1 on 5 matching bases. The clonotype comes from an adult with an advanced solid tumor such as melanoma, head and neck, liver or kidney cancer. Specimen: CD4+ or CD8+ T cells sorted from blood, collected in a trial of the OX40 agonist ivuxolimab. CDR3 loop: CASSTQNRIAEQFF. In nucleotides, the CDR3 is TGTGCCAGCAGCACCCAAAACAGGATAGCCGAGCAGTTCTTC.